This T cell receptor (beta chain) was identified in a study of T cell repertoires in cytomegalovirus infection. The CDR3 has 15 residues. The V segment lost 2 bases and the J segment 1 base; nucleotides outside the gene matches: 3. Germline CDR1 SGHDT, CDR2 YYEEEE. Each CDR3 protein is one row after TCRdb ran MiXCR on the reads. This sample has almost 550,000 distinct CDR3 sequences, with approximately 15% found just once. This receptor was obtained from a human donor in good health (CMV status not recorded). Some clones in this sample may be carry-over from other donors' samples. The specimen was CD8+ T cells from PBMCs. The chain uses TRBV5-6 and TRBJ2-3; 8 nucleotides align to TRBD1. The CDR3 is CASSFEGQGTDTQYF. CDR3 DNA: TGTGCCAGCAGCTTTGAGGGACAGGGCACAGATACGCAGTATTTT.